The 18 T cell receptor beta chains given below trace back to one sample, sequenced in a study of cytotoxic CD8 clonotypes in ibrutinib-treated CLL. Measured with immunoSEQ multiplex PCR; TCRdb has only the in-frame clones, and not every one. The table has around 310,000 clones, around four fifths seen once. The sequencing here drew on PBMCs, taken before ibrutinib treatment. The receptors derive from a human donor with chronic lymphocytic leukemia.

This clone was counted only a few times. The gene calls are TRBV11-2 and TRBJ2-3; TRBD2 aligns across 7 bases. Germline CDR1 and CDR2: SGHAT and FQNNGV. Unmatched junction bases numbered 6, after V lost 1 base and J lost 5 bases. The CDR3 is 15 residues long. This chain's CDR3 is CASSLVAGEGDTQYF. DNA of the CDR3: TGTGCCAGCAGCTTAGTGGCGGGAGAAGGAGATACGCAGTATTTT.

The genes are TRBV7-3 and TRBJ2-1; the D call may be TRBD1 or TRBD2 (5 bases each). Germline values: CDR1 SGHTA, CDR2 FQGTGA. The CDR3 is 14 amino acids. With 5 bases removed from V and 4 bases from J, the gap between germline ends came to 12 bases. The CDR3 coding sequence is TGTGCCAGCAGCCACGGGACCCCGTACAATGAGCAGTTCTTC. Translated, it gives CASSHGTPYNEQFF. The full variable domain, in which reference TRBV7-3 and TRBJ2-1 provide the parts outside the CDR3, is GAGVSQTPSNKVTEKGKYVELRCDPISGHTALYWYRQSLGQGPEFLIYFQGTGAADDSGLPNDRFFAVRPEGSVSTLKIQRTERGDSAVYLCASSHGTPYNEQFFGPGTRLTVL.

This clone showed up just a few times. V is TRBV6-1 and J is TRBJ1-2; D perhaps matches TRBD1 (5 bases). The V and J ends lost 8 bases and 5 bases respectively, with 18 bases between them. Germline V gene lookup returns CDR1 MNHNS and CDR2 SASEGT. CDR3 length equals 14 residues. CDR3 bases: TGTGCCAGCTGGGACGGGATTCCATATTATGGCTACACCTTC. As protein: CASWDGIPYYGYTF.

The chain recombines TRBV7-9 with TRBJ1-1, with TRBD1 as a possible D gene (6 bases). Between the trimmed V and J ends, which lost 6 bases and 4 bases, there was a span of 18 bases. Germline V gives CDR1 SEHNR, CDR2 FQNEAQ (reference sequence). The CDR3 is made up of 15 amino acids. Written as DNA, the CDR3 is TGTGCCAGCAGGGCACAGGGCGGGGAGGCCACTGAAGCTTTCTTT. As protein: CASRAQGGEATEAFF.

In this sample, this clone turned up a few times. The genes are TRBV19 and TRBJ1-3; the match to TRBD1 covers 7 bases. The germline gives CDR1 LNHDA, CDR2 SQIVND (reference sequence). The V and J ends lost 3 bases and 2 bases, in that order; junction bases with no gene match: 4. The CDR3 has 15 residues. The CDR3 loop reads CASSIGGGAGNTIYF. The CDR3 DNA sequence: TGTGCCAGTAGTATTGGAGGGGGCGCTGGAAACACCATATATTTT.

CDR3 DNA: TGTGCCAGCAGGGGGGGGACTAGCGGGAGAGGGACCCAGTACTTC. Protein sequence: CASRGGTSGRGTQYF. The chain links TRBV2 to TRBJ2-5, with 14 bases fitting TRBD2. V trimming: 6 bases; J trimming: 7 bases; junction bases outside the gene matches: 7. The V gene's germline CDR1 is SNHLY and CDR2 FYNNEI. This CDR3 region has 15 residues.

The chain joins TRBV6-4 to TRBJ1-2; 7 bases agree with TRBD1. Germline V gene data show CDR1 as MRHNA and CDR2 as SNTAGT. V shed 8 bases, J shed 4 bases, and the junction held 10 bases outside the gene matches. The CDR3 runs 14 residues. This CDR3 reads CASGTGTELYGYTF. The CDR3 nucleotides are TGTGCCAGCGGTACCGGGACAGAACTCTATGGCTACACCTTC.

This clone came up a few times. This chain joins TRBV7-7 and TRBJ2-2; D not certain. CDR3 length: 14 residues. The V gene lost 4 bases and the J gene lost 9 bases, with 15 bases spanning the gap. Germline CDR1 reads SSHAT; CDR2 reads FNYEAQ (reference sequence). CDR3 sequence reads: CASSSRVWDRELFF. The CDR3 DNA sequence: TGTGCCAGCAGCTCCCGAGTCTGGGATCGGGAGCTGTTTTTT.

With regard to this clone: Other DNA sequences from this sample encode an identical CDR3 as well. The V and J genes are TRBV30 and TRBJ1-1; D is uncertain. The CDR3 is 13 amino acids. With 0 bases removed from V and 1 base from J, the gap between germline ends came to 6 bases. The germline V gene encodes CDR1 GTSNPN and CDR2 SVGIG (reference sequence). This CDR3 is CAWSVGRNTEAFF. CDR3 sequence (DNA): TGTGCCTGGAGTGTCGGCAGGAACACTGAAGCTTTCTTT.

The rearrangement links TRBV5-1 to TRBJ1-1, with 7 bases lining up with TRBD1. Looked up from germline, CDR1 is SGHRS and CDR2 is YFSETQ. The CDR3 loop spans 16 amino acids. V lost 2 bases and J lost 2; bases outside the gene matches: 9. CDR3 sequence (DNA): TGCGCCAGCAGCTTCCTCTTCAGGGGGGACAACACTGAAGCTTTCTTT. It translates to CASSFLFRGDNTEAFF.

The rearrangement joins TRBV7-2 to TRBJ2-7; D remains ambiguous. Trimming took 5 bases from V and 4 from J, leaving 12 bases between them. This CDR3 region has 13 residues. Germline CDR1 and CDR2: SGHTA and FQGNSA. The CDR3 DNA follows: TGTGCCAGCAGCCCTGTTGGTGGTTACGAGCAGTACTTC. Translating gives CASSPVGGYEQYF.

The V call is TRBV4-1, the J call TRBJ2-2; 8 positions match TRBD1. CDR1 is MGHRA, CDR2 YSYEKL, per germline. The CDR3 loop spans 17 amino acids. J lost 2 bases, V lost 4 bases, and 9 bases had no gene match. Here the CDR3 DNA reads TGCGCCAGCAGCCTTGTGGACAGGGTGATAAACACCGGGGAGCTGTTTTTT. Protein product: CASSLVDRVINTGELFF.

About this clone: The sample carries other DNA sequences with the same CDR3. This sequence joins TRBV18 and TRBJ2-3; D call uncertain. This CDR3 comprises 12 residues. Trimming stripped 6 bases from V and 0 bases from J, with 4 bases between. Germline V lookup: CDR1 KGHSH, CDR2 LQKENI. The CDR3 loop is CASSLSTDTQYF. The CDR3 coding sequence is TGTGCCAGCTCGCTGAGCACAGATACGCAGTATTTT. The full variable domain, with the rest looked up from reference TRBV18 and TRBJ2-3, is NAGVMQNPRHLVRRRGQEARLRCSPMKGHSHVYWYRQLPEEGLKFMVYLQKENIIDESGMPKERFSAEFPKEGPSILRIQQVVRGDSAAYFCASSLSTDTQYFGPGTRLTVL.

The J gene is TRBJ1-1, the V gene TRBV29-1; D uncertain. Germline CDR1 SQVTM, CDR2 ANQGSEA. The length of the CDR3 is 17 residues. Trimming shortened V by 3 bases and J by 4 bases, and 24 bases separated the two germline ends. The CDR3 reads CSVDPLREGGWITEAFF. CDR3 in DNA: TGCAGCGTTGACCCATTACGCGAAGGAGGATGGATCACTGAAGCTTTCTTT. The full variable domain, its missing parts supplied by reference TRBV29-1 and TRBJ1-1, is SAVISQKPSRDICQRGTSLTIQCQVDSQVTMMFWYRQQPGQSLTLIATANQGSEATYESGFVIDKFPISRPNLTFSTLTVSNMSPEDSSIYLCSVDPLREGGWITEAFFGQGTRLTVV.

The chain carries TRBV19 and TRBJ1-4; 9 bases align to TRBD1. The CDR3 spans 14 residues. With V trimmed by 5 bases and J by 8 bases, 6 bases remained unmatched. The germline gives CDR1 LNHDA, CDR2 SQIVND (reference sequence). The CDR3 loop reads CASSSDRGSEKLFF. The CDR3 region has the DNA TGTGCCAGTAGTTCGGACAGGGGTTCCGAAAAACTGTTTTTT.

DNA of the CDR3: TGCGCCAGCAGCTCAGGACAGGGGCGGCTTGGCTACACCTTC. It yields the protein CASSSGQGRLGYTF. This rearrangement joins TRBV5-1 to TRBJ1-2; 9 bases match TRBD1. The germline CDR1 and CDR2 sequences are SGHRS and YFSETQ. The CDR3 is 14 residues long. Germline trimming cut 3 bases from V and 7 bases from J; bases unmatched to any gene: 7.

CDR3: CASRRGPDNEKLFF. Written as DNA, the CDR3 is TGCGCCAGCAGAAGGGGCCCTGATAATGAAAAACTGTTTTTT. The V and J genes are TRBV5-1 and TRBJ1-4; possibly TRBD1 for D (5 bases). Germline loops: CDR1 SGHRS, CDR2 YFSETQ. The CDR3 length is 14 residues. V gave up 5 bases and J gave up 4 bases, with 12 bases separating them.

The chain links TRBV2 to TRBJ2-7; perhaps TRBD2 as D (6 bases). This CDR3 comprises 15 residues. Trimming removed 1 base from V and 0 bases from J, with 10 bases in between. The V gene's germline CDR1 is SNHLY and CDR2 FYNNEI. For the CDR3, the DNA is TGTGCCAGCAGTGAAGGGCGGGGCTACTCCTACGAGCAGTACTTC. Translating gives CASSEGRGYSYEQYF.